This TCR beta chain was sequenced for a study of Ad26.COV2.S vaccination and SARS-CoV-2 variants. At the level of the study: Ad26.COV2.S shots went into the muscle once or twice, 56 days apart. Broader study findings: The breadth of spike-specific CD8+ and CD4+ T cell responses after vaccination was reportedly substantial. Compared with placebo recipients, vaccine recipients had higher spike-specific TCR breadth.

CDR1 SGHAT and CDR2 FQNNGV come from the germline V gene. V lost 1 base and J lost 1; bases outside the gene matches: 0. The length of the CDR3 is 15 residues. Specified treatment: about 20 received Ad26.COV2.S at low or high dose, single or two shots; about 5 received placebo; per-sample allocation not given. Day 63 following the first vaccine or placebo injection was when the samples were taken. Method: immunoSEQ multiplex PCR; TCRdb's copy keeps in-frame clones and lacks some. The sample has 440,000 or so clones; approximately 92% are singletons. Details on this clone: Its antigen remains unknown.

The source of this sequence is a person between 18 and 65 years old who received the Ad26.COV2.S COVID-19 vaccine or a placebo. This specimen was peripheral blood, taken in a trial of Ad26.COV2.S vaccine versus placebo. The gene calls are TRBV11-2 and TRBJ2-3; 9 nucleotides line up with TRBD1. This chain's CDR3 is CASSLGTGGTDTQYF. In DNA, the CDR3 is TGTGCCAGCAGCTTAGGGACAGGGGGCACAGATACGCAGTATTTT. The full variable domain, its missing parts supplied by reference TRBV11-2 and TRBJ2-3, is EAGVAQSPRYKIIEKRQSVAFWCNPISGHATLYWYQQILGQGPKLLIQFQNNGVVDDSQLPKDRFSAERLKGVDSTLKIQPAKLEDSAVYLCASSLGTGGTDTQYFGPGTRLTVL.